Described below is a single T cell receptor beta chain sequence and its context. The table came from immunoSEQ multiplex PCR; TCRdb's copy has only in-frame clones and leaves some out. Of hundreds of thousands of clones listed, roughly 89% are singletons. Trimming cost V 1 base and J 3 bases; bases outside gene matches: 6. Germline V gene data show CDR1 as SQVTM and CDR2 as ANQGSEA. This CDR3 has 15 residues. These data belong to a study of blood T cell repertoires in COVID-19. Study-wide background: Italy, Spain and the United States were the sources of the convalescent and acute COVID-19 samples.

The chain has TRBV29-1 and TRBJ1-3, with 7 nucleotides matching TRBD1. This TCR was recovered from a woman between 25 and 40 years old with acute COVID-19. Material: PBMCs or T cells enriched from blood (not recorded which). CDR3 DNA sequence: TGCAGCGTTGAAGGGTGGCAGGGGGTTGGAAACACCATATATTTT. Protein product: CSVEGWQGVGNTIYF. The entire variable domain, with the rest obtained from reference TRBV29-1 and TRBJ1-3, is as follows: SAVISQKPSRDICQRGTSLTIQCQVDSQVTMMFWYRQQPGQSLTLIATANQGSEATYESGFVIDKFPISRPNLTFSTLTVSNMSPEDSSIYLCSVEGWQGVGNTIYFGEGSWLTVV.